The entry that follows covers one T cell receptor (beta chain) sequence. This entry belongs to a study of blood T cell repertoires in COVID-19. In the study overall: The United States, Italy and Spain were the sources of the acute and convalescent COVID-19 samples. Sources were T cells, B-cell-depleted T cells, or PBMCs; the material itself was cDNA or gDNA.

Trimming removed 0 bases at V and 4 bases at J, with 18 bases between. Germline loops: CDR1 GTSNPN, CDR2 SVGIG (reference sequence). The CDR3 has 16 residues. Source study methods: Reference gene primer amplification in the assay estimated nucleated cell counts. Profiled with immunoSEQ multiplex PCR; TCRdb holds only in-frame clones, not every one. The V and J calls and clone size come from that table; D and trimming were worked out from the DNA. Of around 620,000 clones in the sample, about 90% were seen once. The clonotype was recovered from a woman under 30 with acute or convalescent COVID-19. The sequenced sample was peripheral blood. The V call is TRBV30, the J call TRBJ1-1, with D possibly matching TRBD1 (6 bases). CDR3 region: CAWSVSRGGGGTEAFF. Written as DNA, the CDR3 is TGTGCCTGGAGTGTCTCCCGAGGGGGGGGAGGCACTGAAGCTTTCTTT.